This T cell receptor beta chain was sequenced during a study of T cell responses to AZD1222 COVID-19 vaccine. Study overall: Pooled in the analysis were second doses at about 4 or about 12 weeks.

Notes on the study in general: With dominance at 160-218 and 743-854, vaccine-associated CD4 TCRs spanned spike.

Germline CDR1 is SGHTA and CDR2 is FQGNSA. V lost 6 bases and J 5 bases, leaving 7 bases between the germline ends. The CDR3 consists of 11 residues. Some clones are missing from TCRdb's copy, which holds only in-frame ones; the method was immunoSEQ multiplex PCR. This sample has 75,000 to 90,000 clones; 60% to 80% occur once, and the top ten carry around a fifth. For this clone: Its cognate antigen is unknown.

The receptor's source is an adult in good health. The chain uses TRBV7-2 and TRBJ2-5; D is unresolved. The input for sequencing was peripheral blood, taken on day 0 of AZD1222 vaccination. CDR3 bases: TGTGCCAGCAGATTATCCGAGACCCAGTACTTC. As protein: CASRLSETQYF.